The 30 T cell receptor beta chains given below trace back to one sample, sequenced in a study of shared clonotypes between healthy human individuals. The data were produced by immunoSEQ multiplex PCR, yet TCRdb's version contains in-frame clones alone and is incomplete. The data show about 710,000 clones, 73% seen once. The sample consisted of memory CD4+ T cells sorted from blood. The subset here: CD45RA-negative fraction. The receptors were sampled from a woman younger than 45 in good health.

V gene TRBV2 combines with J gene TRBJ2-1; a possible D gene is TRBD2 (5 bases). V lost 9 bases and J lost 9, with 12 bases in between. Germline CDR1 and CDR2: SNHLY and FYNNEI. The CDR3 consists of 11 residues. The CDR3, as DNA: TGTGCCAGTCAGGAGGTACGTGAGCAGTTCTTC. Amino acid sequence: CASQEVREQFF.

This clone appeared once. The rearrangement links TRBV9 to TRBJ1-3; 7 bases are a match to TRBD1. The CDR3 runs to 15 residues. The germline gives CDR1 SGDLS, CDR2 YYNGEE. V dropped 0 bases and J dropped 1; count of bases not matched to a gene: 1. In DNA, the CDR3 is TGTGCCAGCAGCGTAGACAGGGGATCTGGAAACACCATATATTTT. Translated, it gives CASSVDRGSGNTIYF. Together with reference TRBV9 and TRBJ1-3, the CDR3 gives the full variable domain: DSGVTQTPKHLITATGQRVTLRCSPRSGDLSVYWYQQSLDQGLQFLIQYYNGEERAKGNILERFSAQQFPDLHSELNLSSLELGDSALYFCASSVDRGSGNTIYFGEGSWLTVV.

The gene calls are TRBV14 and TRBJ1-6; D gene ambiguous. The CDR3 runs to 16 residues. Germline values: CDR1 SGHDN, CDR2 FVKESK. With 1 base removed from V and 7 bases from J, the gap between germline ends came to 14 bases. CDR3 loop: CASSQAFGEKNSPLHF. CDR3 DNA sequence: TGTGCCAGCAGCCAAGCATTTGGGGAAAAAAATTCACCCCTCCACTTT.

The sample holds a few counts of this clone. CDR3 sequence (DNA): TGTGCCAGCAGCTTAGCCCCCTTCAATTCAGATACGCAGTATTTT. This gives the protein CASSLAPFNSDTQYF. The J gene is TRBJ2-3, the V gene TRBV7-2; D unresolved. Between the trimmed V and J ends, which lost 0 bases and 4 bases, there was a span of 11 bases. The CDR3 totals 15 residues. The germline CDR1 and CDR2 sequences are SGHTA and FQGNSA.

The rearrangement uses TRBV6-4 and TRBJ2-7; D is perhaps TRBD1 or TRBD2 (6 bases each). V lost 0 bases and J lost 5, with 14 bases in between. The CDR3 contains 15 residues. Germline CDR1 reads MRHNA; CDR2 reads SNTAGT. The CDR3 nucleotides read TGTGCCAGCAGTGACTCTCGGTTGGGGGGCCACGAGCAGTACTTC. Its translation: CASSDSRLGGHEQYF.

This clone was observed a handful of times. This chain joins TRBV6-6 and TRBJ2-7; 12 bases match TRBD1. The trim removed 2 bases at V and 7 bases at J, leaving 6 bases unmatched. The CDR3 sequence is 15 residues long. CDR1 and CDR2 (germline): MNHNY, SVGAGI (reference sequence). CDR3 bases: TGTGCCAGCAGTTACCCGGGACAGGGGGCGGGAGAGCAGTACTTC. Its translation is CASSYPGQGAGEQYF.

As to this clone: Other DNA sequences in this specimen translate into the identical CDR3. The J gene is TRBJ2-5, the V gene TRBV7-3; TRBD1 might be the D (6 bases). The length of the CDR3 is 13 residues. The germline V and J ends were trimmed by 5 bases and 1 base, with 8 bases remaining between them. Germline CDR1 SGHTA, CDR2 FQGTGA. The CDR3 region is CASSPDSQETQYF. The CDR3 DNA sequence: TGTGCCAGCAGCCCGGACAGCCAAGAGACCCAGTACTTC.

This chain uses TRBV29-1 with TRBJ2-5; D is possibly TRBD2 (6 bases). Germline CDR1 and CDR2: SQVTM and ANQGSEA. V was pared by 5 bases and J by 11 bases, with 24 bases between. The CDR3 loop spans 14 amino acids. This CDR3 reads CSVLSLAGTWTQYF. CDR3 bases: TGCAGCGTTCTATCTCTGGCGGGAACTTGGACACAGTACTTC.

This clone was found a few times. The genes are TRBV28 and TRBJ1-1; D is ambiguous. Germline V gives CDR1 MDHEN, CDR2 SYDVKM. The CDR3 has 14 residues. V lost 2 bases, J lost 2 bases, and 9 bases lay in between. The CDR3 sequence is CASSLAKFNTEAFF. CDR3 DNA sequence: TGTGCCAGCAGTTTAGCCAAGTTCAACACTGAAGCTTTCTTT.

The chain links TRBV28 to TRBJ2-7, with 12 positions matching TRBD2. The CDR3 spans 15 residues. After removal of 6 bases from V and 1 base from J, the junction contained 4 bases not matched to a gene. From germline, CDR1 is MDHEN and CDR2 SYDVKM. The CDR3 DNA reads TGTGCCAGCAGCCCGACTAGCGGGGGATCCTACGAGCAGTACTTC. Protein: CASSPTSGGSYEQYF. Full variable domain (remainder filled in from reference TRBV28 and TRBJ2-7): DVKVTQSSRYLVKRTGEKVFLECVQDMDHENMFWYRQDPGLGLRLIYFSYDVKMKEKGDIPEGYSVSREKKERFSLILESASTNQTSMYLCASSPTSGGSYEQYFGPGTRLTVT.

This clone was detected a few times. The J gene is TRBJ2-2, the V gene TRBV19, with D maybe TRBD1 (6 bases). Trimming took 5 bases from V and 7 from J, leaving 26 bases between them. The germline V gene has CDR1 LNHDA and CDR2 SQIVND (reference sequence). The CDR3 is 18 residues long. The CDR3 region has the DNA TGTGCCAGTAGTCGGTCTAGTTTACAGGGCGCGCGGAACGGGGAGCTGTTTTTT. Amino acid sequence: CASSRSSLQGARNGELFF.

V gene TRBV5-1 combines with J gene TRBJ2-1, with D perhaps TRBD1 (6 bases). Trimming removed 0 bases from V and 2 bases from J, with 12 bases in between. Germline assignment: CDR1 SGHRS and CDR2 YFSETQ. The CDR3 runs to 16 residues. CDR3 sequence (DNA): TGCGCCAGCAGCTTGGCCTCCGGGACACCCTACAATGAGCAGTTCTTC. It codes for CASSLASGTPYNEQFF.

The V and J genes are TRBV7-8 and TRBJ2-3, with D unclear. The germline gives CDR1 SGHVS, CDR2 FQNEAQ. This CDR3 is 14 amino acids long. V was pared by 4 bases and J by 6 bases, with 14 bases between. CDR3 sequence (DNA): TGTGCCAGCAGCTCTTTTCGCGAGGCGGATACGCAGTATTTT. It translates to CASSSFREADTQYF.

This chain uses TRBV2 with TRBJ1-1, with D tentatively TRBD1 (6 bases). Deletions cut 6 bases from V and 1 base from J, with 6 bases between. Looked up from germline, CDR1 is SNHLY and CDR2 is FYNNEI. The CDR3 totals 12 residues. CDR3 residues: CASRGQNTEAFF. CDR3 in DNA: TGTGCCAGCAGGGGACAGAACACTGAAGCTTTCTTT.

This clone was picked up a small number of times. This CDR3 is CASSIDPGSSYNEQFF. The DNA for the CDR3 is TGTGCCAGTAGTATAGATCCGGGCAGCTCCTACAATGAGCAGTTCTTC. This chain connects TRBV19 to TRBJ2-1; D not certain. Trimming took 0 bases from V and 0 from J, leaving 9 bases between them. From germline, CDR1 is LNHDA and CDR2 SQIVND (reference sequence). The CDR3 contains 16 residues. Combining the CDR3 with reference TRBV19 and TRBJ2-1 gives the whole variable domain DGGITQSPKYLFRKEGQNVTLSCEQNLNHDAMYWYRQDPGQGLRLIYYSQIVNDFQKGDIAEGYSVSREKKESFPLTVTSAQKNPTAFYLCASSIDPGSSYNEQFFGPGTRLTVL.

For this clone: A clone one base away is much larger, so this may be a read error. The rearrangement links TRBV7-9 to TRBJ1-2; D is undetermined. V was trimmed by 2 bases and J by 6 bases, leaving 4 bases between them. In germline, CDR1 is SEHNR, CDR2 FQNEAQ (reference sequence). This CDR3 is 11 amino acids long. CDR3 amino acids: CASSLRDGYTF. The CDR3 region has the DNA TGTGCCAGCAGCTTACGGGATGGCTACACCTTC.

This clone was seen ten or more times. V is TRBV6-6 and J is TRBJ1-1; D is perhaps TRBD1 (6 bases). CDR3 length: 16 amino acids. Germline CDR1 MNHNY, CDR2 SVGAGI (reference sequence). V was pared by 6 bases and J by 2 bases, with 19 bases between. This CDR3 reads CASRTDSLTTNTEAFF. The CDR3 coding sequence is TGTGCCAGCAGGACGGACAGTCTTACTACTAACACTGAAGCTTTCTTT.

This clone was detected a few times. The CDR3, as DNA: TGTGCCATCAGTCTAAGACAGGGTAACACTGAAGCTTTCTTT. Translating it yields CAISLRQGNTEAFF. The genes are TRBV10-3 and TRBJ1-1; 7 positions match TRBD1. This CDR3 comprises 14 residues. J was trimmed by 2 bases and V by 5 bases; bases with no gene match: 5. The V gene's germline CDR1 is ENHRY and CDR2 SYGVKD.

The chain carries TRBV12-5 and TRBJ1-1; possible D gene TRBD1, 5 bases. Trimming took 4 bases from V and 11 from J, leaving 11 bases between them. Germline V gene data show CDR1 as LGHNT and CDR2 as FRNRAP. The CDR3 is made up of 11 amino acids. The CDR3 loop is CASGSGRDAFF. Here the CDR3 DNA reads TGTGCTAGTGGTTCGGGGAGGGACGCTTTCTTT.

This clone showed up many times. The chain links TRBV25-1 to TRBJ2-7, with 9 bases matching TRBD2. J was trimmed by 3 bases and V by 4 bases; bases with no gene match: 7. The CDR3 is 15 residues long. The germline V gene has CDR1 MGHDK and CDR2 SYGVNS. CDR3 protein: CASSGNSGSNYEQYF. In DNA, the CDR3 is TGTGCCAGCAGTGGAAATAGCGGGAGTAACTACGAGCAGTACTTC.

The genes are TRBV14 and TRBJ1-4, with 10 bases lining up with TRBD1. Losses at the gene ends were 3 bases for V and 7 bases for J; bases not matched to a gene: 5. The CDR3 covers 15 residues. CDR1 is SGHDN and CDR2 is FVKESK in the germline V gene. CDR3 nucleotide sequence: TGTGCCAGCAGCCAGGACAGGGGGAGAGGTGAAAAACTGTTTTTT. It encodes CASSQDRGRGEKLFF.

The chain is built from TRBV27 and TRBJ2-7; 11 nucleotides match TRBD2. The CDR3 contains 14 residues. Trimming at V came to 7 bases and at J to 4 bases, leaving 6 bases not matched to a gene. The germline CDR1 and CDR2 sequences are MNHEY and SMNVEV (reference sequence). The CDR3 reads CASTPLAGVYEQYF. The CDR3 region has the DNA TGTGCCAGCACCCCACTAGCGGGAGTATACGAGCAGTACTTC.

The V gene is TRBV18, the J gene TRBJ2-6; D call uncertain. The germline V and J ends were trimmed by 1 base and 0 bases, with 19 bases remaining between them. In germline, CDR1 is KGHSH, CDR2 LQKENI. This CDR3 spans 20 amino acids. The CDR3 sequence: CASSPLGQTTFLSGANVLTF. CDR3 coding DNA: TGTGCCAGCTCACCACTCGGCCAGACCACTTTCCTCTCTGGGGCCAACGTCCTGACTTTC.

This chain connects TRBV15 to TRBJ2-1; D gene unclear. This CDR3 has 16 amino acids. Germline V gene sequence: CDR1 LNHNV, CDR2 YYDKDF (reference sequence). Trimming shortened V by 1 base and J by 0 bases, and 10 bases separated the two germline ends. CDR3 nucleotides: TGTGCCACCAGCAGAGGCGGAGAAAGCTCCTACAATGAGCAGTTCTTC. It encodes CATSRGGESSYNEQFF.

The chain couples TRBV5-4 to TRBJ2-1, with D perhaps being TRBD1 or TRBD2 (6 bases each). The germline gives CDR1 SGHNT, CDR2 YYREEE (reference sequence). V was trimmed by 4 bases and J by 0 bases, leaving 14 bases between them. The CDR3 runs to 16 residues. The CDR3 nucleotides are TGTGCCAGCAGCCCGGGGGCCTCCAGCTCCTACAATGAGCAGTTCTTC. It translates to CASSPGASSSYNEQFF.

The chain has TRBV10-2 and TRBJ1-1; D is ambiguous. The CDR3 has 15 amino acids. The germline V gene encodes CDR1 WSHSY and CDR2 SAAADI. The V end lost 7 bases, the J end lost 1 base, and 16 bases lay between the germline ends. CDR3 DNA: TGCGCCAGCAACTCAGGAACCGGAGCGAACACTGAAGCTTTCTTT. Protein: CASNSGTGANTEAFF.

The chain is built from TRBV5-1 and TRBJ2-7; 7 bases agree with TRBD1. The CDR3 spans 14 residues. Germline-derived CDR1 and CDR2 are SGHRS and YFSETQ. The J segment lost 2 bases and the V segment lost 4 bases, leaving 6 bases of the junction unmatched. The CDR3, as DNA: TGCGCCAGCAGCCCGGGACAGACGACCTACGAGCAGTACTTC. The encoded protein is CASSPGQTTYEQYF.

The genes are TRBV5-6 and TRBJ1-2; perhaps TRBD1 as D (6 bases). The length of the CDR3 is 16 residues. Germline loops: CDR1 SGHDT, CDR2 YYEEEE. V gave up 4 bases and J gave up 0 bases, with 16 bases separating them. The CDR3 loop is CASSETQGDTNYGYTF. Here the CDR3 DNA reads TGTGCCAGCAGCGAGACACAAGGGGACACTAACTATGGCTACACCTTC.

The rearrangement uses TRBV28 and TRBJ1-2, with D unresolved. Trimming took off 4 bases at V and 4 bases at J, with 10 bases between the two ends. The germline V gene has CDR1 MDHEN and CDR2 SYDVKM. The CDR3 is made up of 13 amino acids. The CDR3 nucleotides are TGTGCCAGCAGTTCGGGAACCCGCTATGGCTACACCTTC. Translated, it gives CASSSGTRYGYTF.

The CDR3 is CASSLGLLTGGQETQYF. CDR3 nucleotides: TGTGCCAGCAGCTTAGGGCTGCTCACAGGGGGCCAAGAGACCCAGTACTTC. This chain joins TRBV11-2 and TRBJ2-5; 8 nucleotides line up with TRBD1. V lost 1 base, J lost 1 base, and 8 bases stayed unmatched. The CDR3 consists of 17 residues. The germline V gene has CDR1 SGHAT and CDR2 FQNNGV.